This T cell receptor (beta chain) was identified in a study of blood T cell repertoires in COVID-19. Study background: Donors in the United States, Italy and Spain gave samples during acute or convalescent COVID-19.

Method: immunoSEQ multiplex PCR; TCRdb's copy keeps in-frame clones and lacks some. This sample has 95,000 to 100,000 clones, with 85% found just once. The CDR3 contains 15 residues. Unmatched junction bases numbered 5, after V lost 2 bases and J lost 5 bases. The germline V gene encodes CDR1 MNHEY and CDR2 SVGAGI. The TCR sequence derives from a woman aged 70-85 years with active or convalescent COVID-19. The sample taken for sequencing was peripheral blood. J is TRBJ2-2 and V is TRBV6-5, with TRBD2 identical over 7 bases. The CDR3 spells CASSYQGRGTGELFF. The CDR3 bases are TGTGCCAGCAGTTACCAAGGGAGGGGTACCGGGGAGCTGTTTTTT.